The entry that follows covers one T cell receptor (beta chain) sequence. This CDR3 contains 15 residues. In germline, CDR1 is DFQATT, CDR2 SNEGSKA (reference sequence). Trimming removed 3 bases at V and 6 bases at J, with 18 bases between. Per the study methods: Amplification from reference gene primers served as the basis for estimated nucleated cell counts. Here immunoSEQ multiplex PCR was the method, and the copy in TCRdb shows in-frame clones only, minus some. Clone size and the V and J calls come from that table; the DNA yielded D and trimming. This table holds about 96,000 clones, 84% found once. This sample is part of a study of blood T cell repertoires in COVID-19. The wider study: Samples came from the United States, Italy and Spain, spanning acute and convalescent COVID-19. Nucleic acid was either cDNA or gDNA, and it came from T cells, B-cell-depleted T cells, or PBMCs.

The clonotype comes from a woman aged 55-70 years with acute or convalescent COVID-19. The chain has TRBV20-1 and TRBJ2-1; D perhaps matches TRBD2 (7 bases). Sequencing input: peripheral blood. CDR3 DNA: TGCAGTGCTAGTACGGGGGCGGGGGTCATCAATGAGCAGTTCTTC. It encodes CSASTGAGVINEQFF.